Listed here are 15 T cell receptor beta chains from one sample, sequenced in a study of cytomegalovirus exposure and HLA in healthy donors. Assay: immunoSEQ multiplex PCR; the TCRdb copy retains only in-frame clones and omits some. The sample shows 250,000 to 400,000 clones, 88% of them seen only once. Sequencing was performed on PBMCs. Every receptor here comes from a young man in good health and CMV-seronegative.

The genes are TRBV19 and TRBJ2-1, with 9 bases fitting TRBD2. This CDR3 has 16 amino acids. V lost 1 base, J lost 1 base, and 2 bases stayed unmatched. Germline V lookup: CDR1 LNHDA, CDR2 SQIVND (reference sequence). CDR3 residues: CASSIGTSESYNEQFF. DNA of the CDR3: TGTGCCAGTAGTATAGGGACTAGCGAGTCCTACAATGAGCAGTTCTTC.

The chain joins TRBV5-1 to TRBJ1-1; TRBD1 agrees at 9 bases. The V segment lost 2 bases and the J segment 3 bases; nucleotides outside the gene matches: 2. Germline loops: CDR1 SGHRS, CDR2 YFSETQ. This CDR3 spans 14 amino acids. In nucleotides, the CDR3 is TGCGCCAGCAGCTTAGGGACAGGGCACACTGAAGCTTTCTTT. Its translation: CASSLGTGHTEAFF.

The chain carries TRBV18 and TRBJ2-7; 8 bases fit TRBD1. The CDR3 has 16 amino acids. The trim removed 0 bases at V and 7 bases at J, leaving 11 bases unmatched. Germline V gene data show CDR1 as KGHSH and CDR2 as LQKENI. The CDR3 DNA sequence: TGTGCCAGCTCACCACCTTTTGGACAGGGTTCGCGAGAGCAGTACTTC. Its translation is CASSPPFGQGSREQYF.

The rearrangement joins TRBV27 to TRBJ2-2; 8 nucleotides line up with TRBD1. Germline V gene data show CDR1 as MNHEY and CDR2 as SMNVEV (reference sequence). CDR3 size: 17 residues. Unmatched junction bases numbered 10, after V lost 3 bases and J lost 4 bases. CDR3: CASSFPSDRAGTGELFF. CDR3 coding DNA: TGTGCCAGCAGTTTCCCATCGGACAGGGCTGGCACCGGGGAGCTGTTTTTT.

The genes are TRBV6-1 and TRBJ1-2; D is unclear. Trimming removed 1 base at V and 3 bases at J, with 9 bases between. The CDR3 consists of 14 residues. Germline V lookup: CDR1 MNHNS, CDR2 SASEGT. CDR3 nucleotides: TGTGCCAGCAGTGAAGGTCTAGCCTACTATGGCTACACCTTC. Protein sequence: CASSEGLAYYGYTF.

The chain uses TRBV7-9 and TRBJ1-2, with 8 bases aligning to TRBD1. The CDR3 is 15 residues long. From germline, CDR1 is SEHNR and CDR2 FQNEAQ (reference sequence). V dropped 6 bases and J dropped 8; count of bases not matched to a gene: 14. The CDR3 protein is CASRNTGQGRSGYTF. The CDR3 DNA is TGTGCCAGCAGGAATACAGGACAGGGCCGATCAGGCTACACCTTC.

This clone has just one count. The genes are TRBV6-1 and TRBJ1-2, with 10 bases identical to TRBD1. This CDR3 is built from 13 residues. J was trimmed by 11 bases and V by 10 bases; bases with no gene match: 13. Looked up from germline, CDR1 is MNHNS and CDR2 is SASEGT. CDR3 amino acids: CAIPGQGQNSYTF. CDR3 DNA sequence: TGTGCCATCCCGGGACAGGGGCAGAATAGTTACACCTTC.

V usage is TRBV6-5 and J usage is TRBJ1-1; 8 bases match TRBD1. Germline V lookup: CDR1 MNHEY, CDR2 SVGAGI. J gave up 4 bases and V 6 bases, and 7 bases lay outside the gene matches. There are 14 residues in the CDR3. The DNA of the CDR3 is TGTGCCAGCAGGTCTGGACAGGGTGGCACTGAAGCTTTCTTT. It codes for CASRSGQGGTEAFF.

V gene TRBV29-1 combines with J gene TRBJ1-1, with D maybe TRBD1 (5 bases). V was clipped by 6 bases and J by 4 bases, with 15 bases between them. The CDR3 spans 13 residues. CDR1 is SQVTM and CDR2 is ANQGSEA in the germline V gene. CDR3 DNA: TGCAGCGTCGAATCAGGGTCGAGCACTGAAGCTTTCTTT. It codes for CSVESGSSTEAFF.

Here the CDR3 reads CASSEPGDYEQYF. CDR3 nucleotides: TGTGCCAGCAGTGAACCTGGAGACTACGAGCAGTACTTC. This sequence joins TRBV6-1 and TRBJ2-7; no firm D call. Germline V gives CDR1 MNHNS, CDR2 SASEGT. The CDR3 is made up of 13 amino acids. Trimming took off 2 bases at V and 3 bases at J, with 8 bases between the two ends.

The chain carries TRBV6-6 and TRBJ1-2; 7 bases align to TRBD1. Per germline, CDR1 MNHNY and CDR2 SVGAGI (reference sequence). J gave up 2 bases and V 7 bases, and 7 bases lay outside the gene matches. This CDR3 contains 14 residues. The CDR3 loop reads CASNSGTENYGYTF. The CDR3 DNA sequence: TGTGCCAGCAACTCCGGGACAGAGAACTATGGCTACACCTTC.

Details on this clone: This sample includes further DNA sequences coding for the same CDR3. The chain couples TRBV5-1 to TRBJ2-7, with 10 bases that match TRBD1. Germline V gives CDR1 SGHRS, CDR2 YFSETQ. The CDR3 extends over 14 amino acids. Trimming took 4 bases from V and 3 from J; bases not matched to a gene: 4. The CDR3 DNA follows: TGCGCCAGCAGCCCTCGGACAGGGGGCTACGAGCAGTACTTC. Translation: CASSPRTGGYEQYF.

The genes are TRBV2 and TRBJ2-7; TRBD2 might be the D (6 bases). The CDR3 covers 18 residues. Trimming cost V 0 bases and J 7 bases, with 25 bases left between them. Germline-derived CDR1 and CDR2 are SNHLY and FYNNEI. CDR3 DNA: TGTGCCAGCAGTGAAGCGCTATTTTTAAGGGTCGATCGGGGGGAGCAGTACTTC. This codes for CASSEALFLRVDRGEQYF. The variable domain in full, with the rest retrieved from reference TRBV2 and TRBJ2-7, is EPEVTQTPSHQVTQMGQEVILRCVPISNHLYFYWYRQILGQKVEFLVSFYNNEISEKSEIFDDQFSVERPDGSNFTLKIRSTKLEDSAMYFCASSEALFLRVDRGEQYFGPGTRLTVT.

The count of this clone is one. V gene TRBV11-2 combines with J gene TRBJ1-3, with a tentative D call TRBD1 (5 bases). Germline values: CDR1 SGHAT, CDR2 FQNNGV. This CDR3 is 17 amino acids long. The ends were cut back, 2 bases at V and 0 bases at J, with 14 bases in the middle. CDR3 amino acids: CASSLNRGGFSGNTIYF. CDR3 bases: TGTGCCAGCAGCTTAAATCGTGGGGGGTTCTCTGGAAACACCATATATTTT.

The chain links TRBV13 to TRBJ1-2; TRBD1 aligns across 8 bases. CDR1 is PRHDT, CDR2 FYEKMQ, per germline (reference sequence). J gave up 0 bases and V 5 bases, and 5 bases lay outside the gene matches. The CDR3 loop spans 15 amino acids. CDR3 nucleotides: TGTGCCAGCAGCGCCTCGGACAGGGCTAACTATGGCTACACCTTC. This encodes CASSASDRANYGYTF.